This TCR beta chain was sequenced during a study of T-cell memory formation after mild COVID-19. Study-level points and caveats: Largely, contracting CD4+ clones fell within CM and EM, and contracting CD8+ clones within EMRA.

Trimming removed 5 bases at V and 0 bases at J, with 14 bases between. The germline V gene has CDR1 SGHTA and CDR2 FQGTGA. The CDR3 sequence is 17 residues long. In TCRdb, the 5' RACE reads were re-called with MiXCR into one record per CDR3 protein. The sample lists about 560,000 distinct CDR3 sequences, roughly a fifth occurring once. This clonotype was seen repeatedly, ten times or more. Antigen specificity is unknown. The sequenced sample was PBMCs or a T cell subset sorted from them (not recorded which). This TCR came from an adult woman who had mild COVID-19 (a few samples of this study predate the infection). Cell type and time point are not known. The V and J genes are TRBV7-3 and TRBJ2-6, with a tentative D call TRBD2 (6 bases). CDR3 loop: CASSAPGLSSGANVLTF. The DNA for the CDR3 is TGTGCCAGCAGCGCCCCGGGACTGAGCTCTGGGGCCAACGTCCTGACTTTC. Together with reference TRBV7-3 and TRBJ2-6, the CDR3 gives the full variable domain: GAGVSQTPSNKVTEKGKYVELRCDPISGHTALYWYRQSLGQGPEFLIYFQGTGAADDSGLPNDRFFAVRPEGSVSTLKIQRTERGDSAVYLCASSAPGLSSGANVLTFGAGSRLTVL.